This T cell receptor (beta chain) was recovered during a study of response to subunit inactivated influenza vaccine. Study outcomes and limitations: It was the authors' suggestion that each seasonal influenza vaccination recruits few new T cells.

Each CDR3 protein gets one entry after TCRdb re-called the RT-PCR reads with MiXCR. The table records 650,000 to 800,000 distinct CDR3 sequences, 14% of them present only once. This clonotype was found a few times. Antigen specificity is unknown. This CDR3 region has 16 residues. Trimming took 0 bases from V and 8 from J, leaving 16 bases between them. From germline, CDR1 is SGHDN and CDR2 FVKESK. The V gene is TRBV14, the J gene TRBJ1-4, with D perhaps matching TRBD1 (6 bases). The clonotype originates from a man aged 50 to 60 who received an inactivated influenza vaccine. This specimen was PBMCs from blood, taken 14 to 15 days before vaccination. The CDR3 spells CASSQDRTDSIEKLFF. Here the CDR3 DNA reads TGTGCCAGCAGCCAAGACCGGACAGACTCGATAGAAAAACTGTTTTTT.